One sample yielded the 29 T cell receptor beta chains listed below, sequenced in a study of blood T cell repertoires in COVID-19. Sequencing was performed with immunoSEQ multiplex PCR; in TCRdb, only in-frame clones are kept and a portion is missing. In the table there are approximately 100,000 clones, 75% to 90% of which are singletons. The sample consisted of peripheral blood. These receptors were taken from an elderly woman with acute or convalescent COVID-19.

The V gene is TRBV5-6, the J gene TRBJ2-2; no firm D call. The CDR3 runs 13 residues. In germline, CDR1 is SGHDT, CDR2 YYEEEE. V lost 7 bases and J 5 bases, leaving 12 bases between the germline ends. The CDR3 coding sequence is TGTGCCAGCGGCGTATCAGCGACCGGGGAGCTGTTTTTT. Translating it yields CASGVSATGELFF. The complete variable domain, with remaining parts taken from reference TRBV5-6 and TRBJ2-2, reads DAGVTQSPTHLIKTRGQQVTLRCSPKSGHDTVSWYQQALGQGPQFIFQYYEEEERQRGNFPDRFSGHQFPNYSSELNVNALLLGDSALYLCASGVSATGELFFGEGSRLTVL.

The chain uses TRBV7-8 and TRBJ2-1; 10 bases are shared with TRBD2. The ends lost 8 bases at V and 15 bases at J; junction bases unmatched: 19. The germline V gene encodes CDR1 SGHVS and CDR2 FQNEAQ. The CDR3 is 15 amino acids. DNA of the CDR3: TGTGCCAGCGGGCCCAGAGCGGGGGGGCCGTTTGATCGGTTCTTC. It translates to CASGPRAGGPFDRFF.

The rearrangement joins TRBV9 to TRBJ1-3, with a weak D call TRBD1 (5 bases). The CDR3 totals 12 residues. V lost 8 bases, J lost 0 bases, and 6 bases lay in between. Germline V gene sequence: CDR1 SGDLS, CDR2 YYNGEE. The CDR3 is CASQGSGNTIYF. The CDR3 DNA reads TGTGCCAGTCAGGGCTCTGGAAACACCATATATTTT.

The DNA of the CDR3 is TGTGCCAGCAGCTTGGAGGGGACAGGGCTATACTACGAGCAGTACTTC. It encodes CASSLEGTGLYYEQYF. The chain links TRBV5-6 to TRBJ2-7; 9 bases are a match to TRBD1. The CDR3 has 16 amino acids. Germline-derived CDR1 and CDR2 are SGHDT and YYEEEE. V dropped 0 bases and J dropped 3; count of bases not matched to a gene: 7.

This chain joins TRBV6-1 and TRBJ2-1; the D is unclear. The CDR3 covers 16 residues. The germline gives CDR1 MNHNS, CDR2 SASEGT. The V end lost 4 bases, the J end lost 4 bases, and 17 bases lay between the germline ends. The chain's CDR3 is CASSGHPVGSYNEQFF. The CDR3, as DNA: TGTGCCAGCAGTGGACACCCGGTAGGTTCATACAATGAGCAGTTCTTC.

The genes are TRBV2 and TRBJ2-2, with a tentative D call TRBD2 (7 bases). The CDR3 contains 14 residues. Deletions cut 1 base from V and 6 bases from J, with 9 bases between. CDR1 and CDR2 from the germline V gene are SNHLY and FYNNEI. DNA of the CDR3: TGTGCCAGCAGTGAAGAGGGGGGGGCCGGGGAGCTGTTTTTT. Translated: CASSEEGGAGELFF.

The V gene is TRBV6-6, the J gene TRBJ1-1; 9 bases are a match to TRBD1. J gave up 6 bases and V 7 bases, and 9 bases lay outside the gene matches. Germline lookup yields CDR1 MNHNY and CDR2 SVGAGI (reference sequence). The CDR3 is 14 residues long. CDR3 amino acids: CASNSGTGRSEAFF. As DNA, the CDR3 is TGTGCCAGCAACTCCGGGACAGGGAGGTCTGAAGCTTTCTTT.

This clone was detected once. The gene calls are TRBV27 and TRBJ1-4, with TRBD1 matching 11 bases. The trim removed 5 bases at V and 11 bases at J, leaving 7 bases unmatched. The CDR3 contains 14 residues. CDR1 is MNHEY, CDR2 SMNVEV, per germline (reference sequence). For the CDR3, the DNA is TGTGCCAGCAGTCCGGGGACAGGGGGTCGCAAACTGTTTTTT. Encoded protein: CASSPGTGGRKLFF.

This chain connects TRBV9 to TRBJ2-5; 9 nucleotides line up with TRBD1. V shed 3 bases, J shed 4 bases, and the junction held 7 bases outside the gene matches. CDR3 size: 15 residues. The germline CDR1 and CDR2 sequences are SGDLS and YYNGEE. The CDR3, as DNA: TGTGCCAGCAGCGCCCGCCTGGGACAGGGAGAGACCCAGTACTTC. Its translation is CASSARLGQGETQYF.

This clone was picked up many times. The CDR3 nucleotides read TGCGCCAGCAGCCAAGGGGACAGAGACTACGAGCAGTACTTC. As protein: CASSQGDRDYEQYF. This chain uses TRBV4-3 with TRBJ2-7; 7 nucleotides agree with TRBD1. This CDR3 spans 14 amino acids. The ends lost 1 base at V and 3 bases at J; junction bases unmatched: 3. Looked up from germline, CDR1 is LGHNA and CDR2 is YSLEER.

The rearrangement links TRBV5-1 to TRBJ1-2; TRBD1 matches at 9 bases. CDR3 length: 14 amino acids. CDR1 and CDR2 (germline): SGHRS, YFSETQ. The J segment lost 6 bases and the V segment lost 1 base, leaving 4 bases of the junction unmatched. CDR3 region: CASSLSGQGNGYTF. The CDR3 coding sequence is TGCGCCAGCAGCTTGAGTGGACAGGGGAATGGCTACACCTTC.

The genes are TRBV5-4 and TRBJ2-5; 8 nucleotides agree with TRBD2. This CDR3 is 14 amino acids long. Germline loops: CDR1 SGHNT, CDR2 YYREEE (reference sequence). With V trimmed by 4 bases and J by 5 bases, 7 bases remained unmatched. The CDR3 bases are TGTGCCAGCAGCCCAAGGACTAGCTCTGAGACCCAGTACTTC. Encoded protein: CASSPRTSSETQYF.

The V call is TRBV6-6, the J call TRBJ1-6, with no clear D. This CDR3 spans 13 amino acids. V shed 5 bases and J shed 15 bases, with 17 bases lying between them. Germline lookup yields CDR1 MNHNY and CDR2 SVGAGI (reference sequence). DNA of the CDR3: TGTGCCAGCAGTACCTCAGAGGTATCGGTCCTCCACTTT. It encodes CASSTSEVSVLHF.

The rearrangement links TRBV5-4 to TRBJ1-6; possibly TRBD1 for D (5 bases). Germline-derived CDR1 and CDR2 are SGHNT and YYREEE (reference sequence). The V gene lost 4 bases and the J gene lost 6 bases, with 11 bases spanning the gap. The length of the CDR3 is 14 residues. The CDR3 is CASSLGRSNSPLHF. The CDR3 DNA sequence: TGTGCCAGCAGCCTGGGACGGAGTAATTCACCCCTCCACTTT.

As DNA, the CDR3 is TGCAGCGTTGAGGTAGACAGGAATTACGAGCAGTACTTC. This encodes CSVEVDRNYEQYF. V is TRBV29-1 and J is TRBJ2-7; D is perhaps TRBD1 (6 bases). Germline loops: CDR1 SQVTM, CDR2 ANQGSEA. Trimming cost V 3 bases and J 4 bases, with 13 bases left between them. The CDR3 runs to 13 residues.

The V and J genes are TRBV18 and TRBJ2-7, with 12 bases identical to TRBD2. Germline CDR1 is KGHSH and CDR2 is LQKENI. The J segment lost 6 bases and the V segment lost 3 bases, leaving 3 bases of the junction unmatched. The CDR3 runs to 14 residues. DNA of the CDR3: TGTGCCAGCTCACCCGGGACTAGCGGGTTCGAGCAGTACTTC. Translated: CASSPGTSGFEQYF.

The chain carries TRBV28 and TRBJ2-5; TRBD1 is a possible D gene (5 bases). CDR1 is MDHEN, CDR2 SYDVKM, per germline. This CDR3 is built from 14 residues. V lost 2 bases, J lost 1 base, and 8 bases lay in between. The CDR3 DNA follows: TGTGCCAGCAGTTTAAGACAGTCCCAAGAGACCCAGTACTTC. Its protein is CASSLRQSQETQYF.

V is TRBV7-8 and J is TRBJ1-4; D not resolved. The CDR3 is made up of 16 amino acids. V was trimmed by 0 bases and J by 3 bases, leaving 11 bases between them. Per the germline V gene, CDR1 is SGHVS and CDR2 is FQNEAQ. The DNA for the CDR3 is TGTGCCAGCAGCTTAGCGCATCTGAGTGCTAATGAAAAACTGTTTTTT. The encoded protein is CASSLAHLSANEKLFF.

This chain joins TRBV5-1 and TRBJ2-3, with 10 bases lining up with TRBD2. The germline V gene has CDR1 SGHRS and CDR2 YFSETQ. This CDR3 comprises 16 residues. Unmatched junction bases numbered 3, after V lost 0 bases and J lost 2 bases. CDR3 nucleotide sequence: TGCGCCAGCAGCTTGGCTAGCGGGGGCCCCACAGATACGCAGTATTTT. Translation: CASSLASGGPTDTQYF.

V is TRBV18 and J is TRBJ2-3; TRBD1 matches 8 bases. The CDR3 runs 14 residues. Germline lookup yields CDR1 KGHSH and CDR2 LQKENI. The ends lost 6 bases at V and 4 bases at J; junction bases unmatched: 6. DNA of the CDR3: TGTGCCAGCTCCCAGGGGGCGGTTGCAGATACGCAGTATTTT. Translation gives CASSQGAVADTQYF.

In nucleotides, the CDR3 is TGCAGCGTGGAGATTACAGGGGCAACTAATGAAAAACTGTTTTTT. Translating it yields CSVEITGATNEKLFF. The gene calls are TRBV29-1 and TRBJ1-4, with 7 bases matching TRBD1. The V and J ends lost 6 bases and 0 bases, in that order; junction bases with no gene match: 7. Germline CDR1 is SQVTM and CDR2 is ANQGSEA. This CDR3 is 15 amino acids long.

The chain links TRBV5-6 to TRBJ2-3, with D unresolved. The ends were cut back, 3 bases at V and 3 bases at J, with 8 bases in the middle. CDR1 and CDR2 from the germline V gene are SGHDT and YYEEEE. The CDR3 is 13 residues long. Here the CDR3 DNA reads TGTGCCAGCAGCTCGGGTGGTACAGATACGCAGTATTTT. Amino acid sequence: CASSSGGTDTQYF.

The chain combines TRBV19 with TRBJ2-5; tentative D call: TRBD1 (6 bases). The CDR3 is 13 amino acids. Germline V CDR1 and CDR2: LNHDA, SQIVND (reference sequence). V lost 6 bases and J lost 2, with 10 bases in between. CDR3: CASSGQRQETQYF. CDR3 nucleotides: TGTGCCAGTAGCGGACAGAGACAAGAGACCCAGTACTTC.

The chain links TRBV5-8 to TRBJ2-2, with TRBD2 matching over 9 bases. The CDR3 loop spans 16 amino acids. Germline loops: CDR1 SGHTS, CDR2 YDEGEE. V lost 0 bases to trimming and J lost 4 bases; unmatched junction nucleotides: 4. The DNA for the CDR3 is TGTGCCAGCAGCTTGGCTAGCGGGGTCGTCACCGGGGAGCTGTTTTTT. This encodes CASSLASGVVTGELFF.

The chain links TRBV6-4 to TRBJ1-1; D gene ambiguous. V lost 7 bases and J 6 bases, leaving 12 bases between the germline ends. The CDR3 sequence is 12 residues long. CDR1 and CDR2 (germline): MRHNA, SNTAGT. This CDR3 is CASTPPGAEAFF. DNA of the CDR3: TGTGCCAGCACTCCCCCGGGAGCTGAAGCTTTCTTT.

A single count supports this clone. The chain uses TRBV29-1 and TRBJ2-3, with 7 bases fitting TRBD2. V shed 4 bases, J shed 5 bases, and the junction held 9 bases outside the gene matches. This CDR3 region has 14 residues. The germline gives CDR1 SQVTM, CDR2 ANQGSEA. CDR3 nucleotides: TGCAGCGTTGTGAGCGGGGAAGTAGGAGATACGCAGTATTTT. Amino acids: CSVVSGEVGDTQYF.

This rearrangement joins TRBV27 to TRBJ2-7, with a weak D call TRBD2 (5 bases). The ends were cut back, 6 bases at V and 5 bases at J, with 14 bases in the middle. This CDR3 has 13 residues. Germline CDR1 is MNHEY and CDR2 is SMNVEV (reference sequence). CDR3 coding DNA: TGTGCCAGCAGGAACGTACTAGTTGACGAGCAGTACTTC. This codes for CASRNVLVDEQYF.

V is TRBV6-5 and J is TRBJ1-2; 10 nucleotides align to TRBD1. The J segment lost 4 bases and the V segment lost 6 bases, leaving 8 bases of the junction unmatched. Germline CDR1 and CDR2: MNHEY and SVGAGI. The CDR3 has 15 residues. The CDR3, as DNA: TGTGCCAGCAGGTCAGGAGGGACAGGGGCCTATGGCTACACCTTC. Amino acid sequence: CASRSGGTGAYGYTF.

This clone came up once. The J gene is TRBJ1-2, the V gene TRBV2; D call uncertain. This CDR3 has 14 amino acids. Germline CDR1 reads SNHLY; CDR2 reads FYNNEI. V was clipped by 5 bases and J by 4 bases, with 14 bases between them. The CDR3 DNA reads TGTGCCAGCAGTTGGCCTGGAGGAAGCTATGGCTACACCTTC. Its translation is CASSWPGGSYGYTF. The full variable domain, rest sourced from reference TRBV2 and TRBJ1-2, is EPEVTQTPSHQVTQMGQEVILRCVPISNHLYFYWYRQILGQKVEFLVSFYNNEISEKSEIFDDQFSVERPDGSNFTLKIRSTKLEDSAMYFCASSWPGGSYGYTFGSGTRLTVV.